This T cell receptor beta chain is drawn from a study of OX40 agonist ivuxolimab in advanced cancers. About the investigation overall: Ivuxolimab, which targeted the costimulatory receptor OX40 (CD134), was an agonistic, fully human IgG2 monoclonal antibody. The paper reports the monotherapy dose-escalation portion (N = 52 patients) of the phase I ivuxolimab trial. In the dose-escalation cohort, about four fifths of patients were male, and the mean age was approximately 60 years with a range of 23 to 79. The point of sequencing TCRbeta in the periphery was to test whether ivuxolimab changed TCR sequence diversity and drove clonal T-cell expansion. Intravenous ivuxolimab was administered to patients every 2 weeks at six dose levels: 0.01, 0.1, 0.3, 1.5, 3 and 10 mg/kg. Of the approximately 54 patients in dose escalation, some 19 had hepatocellular carcinoma, some 15 had melanoma, 9 had renal cell carcinoma and 9 had head and neck cancer. Partial responses occurred in three dose-escalation patients: two with cutaneous melanoma and one with hepatocellular carcinoma. Patients were allowed to have had prior anti-PD-1, anti-PD-L1 or anti-CTLA-4 therapy, and less than 45% of the dose-escalation patients had previously received checkpoint inhibitors.

For sequencing of the TCRbeta CDR3 region, genomic DNA was extracted from the sorted cells. The immunoSEQ Assay was used to sequence the TCRbeta CDR3 regions. TCRdb stores this immuneACCESS table with in-frame sequences only. Part of the clones is absent; in the studies checked, under half of the shortfall reflects unresolved V genes, and no reason is known for the rest. The sample records some 90,000 clones, under 95% of which are singletons. 0.7% to 1% of the sample comes from the top ten. Broad study findings and their caveats: Low levels of normalized T-cell clonal expansion were also seen in some patients who did not respond. In the 0.1-3.0 mg/kg groups, partial responders had among the lowest normalized peripheral clonal expansion, particularly in CD8+ T cells. At doses of 0.1 to 3.0 mg/kg, clonal expansion of both CD4+ and CD8+ T cells in blood was seen between baseline and week 6. The antigen specificity of the peripheral T cells that underwent clonal expansion was not determined. On average, CD8+ T cells showed more expanded clones than CD4+ T cells after ivuxolimab.

The CDR3 covers 14 residues, taking in both the cysteine and the phenylalanine. Only the CDR3 region is kept as DNA, spanning 42 bases read in frame from base 1. V loses 3 bases of germline sequence and J loses 1 base, and the interval between the two ends is 9 bases. CDR1 and CDR2 are drawn from the germline V gene: SNHLY, FYNNEI. Worth noting for this clone: This clone's antigen is unknown. Per-base quality was not reported, and no clone a single base away is much larger than it.

The trial excluded patients who had a history of autoimmune disease or were on systemic immunosuppression. Peripheral blood for TCR sequencing was collected from all dose cohorts at baseline, on cycle 4 day 1, and on cycle 7 day 1. Samples were obtained from an open-label, multicenter, first-in-human phase I dose-escalation trial of ivuxolimab. The trial enrolled adults with locally advanced or metastatic head and neck squamous cell, hepatocellular, melanoma or renal cell carcinoma. CD4+ and CD8+ T cells were sorted separately from peripheral blood before TCR sequencing. Sequenced material: CD4+ or CD8+ T cells sorted from blood, taken in a trial of the OX40 agonist ivuxolimab. The sequence came from an adult with an advanced solid tumor such as melanoma, head and neck, liver or kidney cancer. The V and J genes are TRBV2 and TRBJ1-2; the D gene is perhaps TRBD1, on 5 matching bases. The CDR3 region has the sequence CASSDDSSNYGYTF. Here is the DNA: TGTGCCAGCAGTGATGACAGTAGTAACTATGGCTACACCTTC.